This TCR beta chain was identified during a study of cytomegalovirus exposure and HLA in healthy donors. PCR amplification relied on 60 Vbeta primers (plus 13 Jbeta primers). Sequenced by immunoSEQ multiplex PCR; TCRdb stores in-frame clones only, minus some. Counted here are about 180,000 clones, around 77% occurring once; the ten biggest clones make up around 2.5%. The CDR3 runs to 14 residues. Germline CDR1 and CDR2: SQVTM and ANQGSEA. V was clipped by 4 bases and J by 3 bases, with 15 bases between them. This TCR came from a man between 60 and 75 years old in good health and CMV-seronegative. This chain links TRBV29-1 with TRBJ2-5; D uncertain. Sequenced material: PBMCs. The CDR3 DNA sequence: TGCAGCGTTGTTTCCCGAGCCCGGGAAGAGACCCAGTACTTC. Its translation is CSVVSRAREETQYF.